This T cell receptor (beta chain) was recovered during a study of cytomegalovirus exposure and HLA in healthy donors. A word on this clone: Its specificity is unknown.

V shed 7 bases and J shed 3 bases, with 16 bases lying between them. Germline assignment: CDR1 SGHTA and CDR2 FQGNSA. The CDR3 covers 14 residues. Whole-study findings and limits: Many donors shared some public TCRs, even though most TCR sequences were rare. First-cohort TCR clusters were later found to tend to co-occur in the 120 or so validation repertoires. The study put 150 or so TCR beta chains on its list as cytomegalovirus-associated.

Profiling relied on immunoSEQ multiplex PCR, and the TCRdb table lists in-frame clones only, not all of them. The sample has approximately 300,000 clones, around 86% seen once; the top ten hold more than 0.8%. The specimen was PBMCs. The clonotype was recovered from a woman under 30 in good health and CMV-seronegative. The chain combines TRBV7-2 with TRBJ2-7, with D maybe TRBD2 (5 bases). The CDR3: CASTLGQEDYEQYF. The CDR3 DNA sequence: TGTGCCAGCACCCTAGGTCAGGAGGACTACGAGCAGTACTTC.